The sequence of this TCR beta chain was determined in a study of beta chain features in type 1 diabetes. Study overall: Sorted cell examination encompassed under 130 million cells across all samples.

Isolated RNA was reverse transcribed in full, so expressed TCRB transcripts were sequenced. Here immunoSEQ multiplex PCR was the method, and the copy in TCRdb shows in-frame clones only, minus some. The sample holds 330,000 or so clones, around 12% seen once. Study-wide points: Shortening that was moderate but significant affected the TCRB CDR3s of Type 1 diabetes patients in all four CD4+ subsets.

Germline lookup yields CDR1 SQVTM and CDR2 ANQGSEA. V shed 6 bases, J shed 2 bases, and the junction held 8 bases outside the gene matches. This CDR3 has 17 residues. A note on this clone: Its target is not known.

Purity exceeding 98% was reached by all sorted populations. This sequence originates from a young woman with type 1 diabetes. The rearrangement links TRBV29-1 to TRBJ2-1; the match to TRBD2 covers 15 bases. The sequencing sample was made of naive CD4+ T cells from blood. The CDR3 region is CSVTGLAGGRAYNEQFF. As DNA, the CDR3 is TGCAGCGTCACGGGACTAGCGGGAGGACGGGCCTACAATGAGCAGTTCTTC.